The clone carrying this T cell receptor beta chain was recorded at least ten times. Germline V gene data show CDR1 as DFQATT and CDR2 as SNEGSKA (reference sequence). The V segment lost 6 bases and the J segment 6 bases; nucleotides outside the gene matches: 8. CDR3 size: 13 residues. This record belongs to a study of early T cells in non-severe SARS-CoV-2 infection. TCRdb re-derived calls from the 5' RACE reads in MiXCR, one entry per CDR3 protein. Of around 53,000 distinct CDR3 sequences in the sample, approximately 12% were seen once. The source material was whole blood, sampled at baseline. This receptor was identified in an adult who was a healthcare worker with PCR-confirmed SARS-CoV-2 infection or an uninfected control (not recorded which). The rearrangement links TRBV20-1 to TRBJ2-7; 10 nucleotides align to TRBD2. CDR3 nucleotides: TGCAGTGCGATAAGGCCTAGCGGGAGCGAGCAGTACTTC. Protein product: CSAIRPSGSEQYF.